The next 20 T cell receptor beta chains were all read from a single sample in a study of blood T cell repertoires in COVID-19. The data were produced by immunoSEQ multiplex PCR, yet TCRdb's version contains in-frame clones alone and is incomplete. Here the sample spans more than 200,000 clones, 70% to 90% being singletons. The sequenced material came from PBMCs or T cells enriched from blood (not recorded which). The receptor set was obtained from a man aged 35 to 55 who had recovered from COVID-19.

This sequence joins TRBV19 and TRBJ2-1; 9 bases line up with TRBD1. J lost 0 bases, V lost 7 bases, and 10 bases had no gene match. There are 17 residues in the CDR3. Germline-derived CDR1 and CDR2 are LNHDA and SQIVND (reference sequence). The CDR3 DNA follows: TGTGCCAGTACCACGAAAAACAGGGGGCCCTCCTACAATGAGCAGTTCTTC. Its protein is CASTTKNRGPSYNEQFF.

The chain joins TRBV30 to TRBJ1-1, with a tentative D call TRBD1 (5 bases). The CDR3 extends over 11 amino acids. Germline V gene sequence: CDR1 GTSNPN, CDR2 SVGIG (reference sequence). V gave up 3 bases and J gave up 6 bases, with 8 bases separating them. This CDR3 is CAWRGAAEAFF. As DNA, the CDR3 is TGTGCCTGGAGAGGGGCGGCTGAAGCTTTCTTT.

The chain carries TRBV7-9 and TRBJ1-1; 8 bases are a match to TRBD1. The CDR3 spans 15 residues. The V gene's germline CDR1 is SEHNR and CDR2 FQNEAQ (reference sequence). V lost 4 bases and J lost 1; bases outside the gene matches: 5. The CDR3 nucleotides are TGTGCCAGCAGCTCCTACAGGGGGGCGAACACTGAAGCTTTCTTT. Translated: CASSSYRGANTEAFF.

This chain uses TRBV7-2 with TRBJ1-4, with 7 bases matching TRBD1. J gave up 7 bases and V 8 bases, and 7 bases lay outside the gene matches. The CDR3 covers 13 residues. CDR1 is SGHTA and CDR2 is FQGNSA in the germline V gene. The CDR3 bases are TGTGCCAGCCGAGGGGGCTCGGGTGAAAAACTGTTTTTT. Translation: CASRGGSGEKLFF.

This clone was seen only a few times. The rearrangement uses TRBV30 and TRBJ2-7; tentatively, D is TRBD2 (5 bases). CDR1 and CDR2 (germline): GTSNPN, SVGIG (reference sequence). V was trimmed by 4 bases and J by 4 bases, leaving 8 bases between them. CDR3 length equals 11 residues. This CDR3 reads CAWNIAYEQYF. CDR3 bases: TGTGCCTGGAACATAGCGTACGAGCAGTACTTC.

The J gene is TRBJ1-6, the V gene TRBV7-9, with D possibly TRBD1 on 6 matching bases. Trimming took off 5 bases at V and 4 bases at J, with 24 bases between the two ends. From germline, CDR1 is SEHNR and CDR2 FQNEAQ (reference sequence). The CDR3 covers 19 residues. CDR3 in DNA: TGTGCCAGCAGCCAACAGGGTCAACGGGTCGTCGATTATAATTCACCCCTCCACTTT. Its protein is CASSQQGQRVVDYNSPLHF.

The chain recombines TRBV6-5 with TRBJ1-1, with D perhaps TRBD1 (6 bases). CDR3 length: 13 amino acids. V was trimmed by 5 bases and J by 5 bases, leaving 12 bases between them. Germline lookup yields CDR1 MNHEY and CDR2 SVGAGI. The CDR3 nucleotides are TGTGCCAGCAGTCGGACAGAGAGGACTGAAGCTTTCTTT. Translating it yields CASSRTERTEAFF.

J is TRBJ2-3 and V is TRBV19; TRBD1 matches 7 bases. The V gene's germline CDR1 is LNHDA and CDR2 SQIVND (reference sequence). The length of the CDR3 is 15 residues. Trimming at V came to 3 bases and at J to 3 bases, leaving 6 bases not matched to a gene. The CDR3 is CASSIDDRVTDTQYF. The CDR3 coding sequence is TGTGCCAGTAGTATTGATGACAGGGTAACAGATACGCAGTATTTT.

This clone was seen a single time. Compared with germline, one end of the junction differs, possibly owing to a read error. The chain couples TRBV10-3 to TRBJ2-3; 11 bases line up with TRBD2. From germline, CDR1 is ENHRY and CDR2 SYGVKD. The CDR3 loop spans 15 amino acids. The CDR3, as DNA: TGTGCCATCACTGAGGGACTAGCGGACACAGATACGCAGTATTTT. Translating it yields CAITEGLADTDTQYF.

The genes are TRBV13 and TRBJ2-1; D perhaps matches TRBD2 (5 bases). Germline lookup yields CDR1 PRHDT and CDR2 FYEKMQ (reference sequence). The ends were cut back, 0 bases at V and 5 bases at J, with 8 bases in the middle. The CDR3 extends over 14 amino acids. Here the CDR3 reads CASSLGRVHNEQFF. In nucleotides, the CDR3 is TGTGCCAGCAGCTTAGGGCGGGTCCACAATGAGCAGTTCTTC.

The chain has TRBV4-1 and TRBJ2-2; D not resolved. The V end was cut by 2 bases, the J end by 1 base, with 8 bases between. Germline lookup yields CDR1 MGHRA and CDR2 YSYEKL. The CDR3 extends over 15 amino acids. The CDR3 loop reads CASSQNPGNTGELFF. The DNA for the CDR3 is TGCGCCAGCAGCCAAAATCCAGGGAACACCGGGGAGCTGTTTTTT.

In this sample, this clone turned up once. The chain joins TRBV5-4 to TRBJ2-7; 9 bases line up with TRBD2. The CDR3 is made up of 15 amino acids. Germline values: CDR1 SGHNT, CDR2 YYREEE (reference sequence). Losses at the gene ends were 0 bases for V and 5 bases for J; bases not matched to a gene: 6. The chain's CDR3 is CASSLDAGGRDEQYF. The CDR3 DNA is TGTGCCAGCAGCTTGGATGCGGGGGGGCGTGACGAGCAGTACTTC.

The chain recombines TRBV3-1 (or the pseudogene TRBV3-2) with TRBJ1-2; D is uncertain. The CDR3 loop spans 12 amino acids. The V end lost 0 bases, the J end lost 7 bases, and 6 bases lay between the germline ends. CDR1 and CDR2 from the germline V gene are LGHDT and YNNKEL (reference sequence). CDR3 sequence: CASSQDPSGYTF. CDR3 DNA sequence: TGTGCCAGCAGCCAAGATCCATCTGGCTACACCTTC.

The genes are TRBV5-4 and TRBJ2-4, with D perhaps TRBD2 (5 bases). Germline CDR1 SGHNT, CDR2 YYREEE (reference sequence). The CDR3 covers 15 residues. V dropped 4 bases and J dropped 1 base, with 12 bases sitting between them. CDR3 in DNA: TGTGCCAGCAGCGGACCCGGGGTGGCCAAAAACATTCAGTACTTC. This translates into CASSGPGVAKNIQYF.

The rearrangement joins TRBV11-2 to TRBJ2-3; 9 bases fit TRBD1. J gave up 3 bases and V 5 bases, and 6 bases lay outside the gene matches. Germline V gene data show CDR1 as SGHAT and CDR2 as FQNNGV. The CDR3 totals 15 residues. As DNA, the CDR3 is TGTGCCAGCAGCCCTGGGACAGGGATGACAGATACGCAGTATTTT. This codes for CASSPGTGMTDTQYF.

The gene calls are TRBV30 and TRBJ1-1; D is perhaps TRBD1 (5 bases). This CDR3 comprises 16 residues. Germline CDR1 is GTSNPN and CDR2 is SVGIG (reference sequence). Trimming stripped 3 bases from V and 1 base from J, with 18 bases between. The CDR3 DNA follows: TGTGCCTGGAGAGCCGCGGGGGGGTGGGCGAACACTGAAGCTTTCTTT. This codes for CAWRAAGGWANTEAFF.

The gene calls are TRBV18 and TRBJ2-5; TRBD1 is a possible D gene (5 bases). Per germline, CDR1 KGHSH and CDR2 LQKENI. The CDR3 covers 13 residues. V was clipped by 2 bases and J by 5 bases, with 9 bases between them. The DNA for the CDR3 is TGTGCCAGCTCACCAGCAGGGAAGGAGACCCAGTACTTC. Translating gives CASSPAGKETQYF.

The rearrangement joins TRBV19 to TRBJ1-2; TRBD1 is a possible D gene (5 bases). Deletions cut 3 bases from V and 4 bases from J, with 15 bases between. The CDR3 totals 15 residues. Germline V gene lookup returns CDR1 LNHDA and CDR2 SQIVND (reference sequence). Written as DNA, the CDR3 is TGTGCCAGTAGTATTGGCAGGGTGGGTCGCTATGGCTACACCTTC. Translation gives CASSIGRVGRYGYTF.

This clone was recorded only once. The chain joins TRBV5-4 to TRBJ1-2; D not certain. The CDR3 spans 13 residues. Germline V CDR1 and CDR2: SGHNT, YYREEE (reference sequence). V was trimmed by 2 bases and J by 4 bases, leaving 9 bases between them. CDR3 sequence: CASSLPQVYGYTF. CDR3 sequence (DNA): TGTGCCAGCAGCTTACCTCAGGTCTATGGCTACACCTTC.

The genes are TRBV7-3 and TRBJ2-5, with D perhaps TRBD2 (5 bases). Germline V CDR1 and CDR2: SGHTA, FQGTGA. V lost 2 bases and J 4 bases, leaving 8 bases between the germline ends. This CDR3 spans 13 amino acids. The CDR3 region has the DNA TGTGCCAGCAGCTTATCCAGCGGAGAGACCCAGTACTTC. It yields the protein CASSLSSGETQYF.